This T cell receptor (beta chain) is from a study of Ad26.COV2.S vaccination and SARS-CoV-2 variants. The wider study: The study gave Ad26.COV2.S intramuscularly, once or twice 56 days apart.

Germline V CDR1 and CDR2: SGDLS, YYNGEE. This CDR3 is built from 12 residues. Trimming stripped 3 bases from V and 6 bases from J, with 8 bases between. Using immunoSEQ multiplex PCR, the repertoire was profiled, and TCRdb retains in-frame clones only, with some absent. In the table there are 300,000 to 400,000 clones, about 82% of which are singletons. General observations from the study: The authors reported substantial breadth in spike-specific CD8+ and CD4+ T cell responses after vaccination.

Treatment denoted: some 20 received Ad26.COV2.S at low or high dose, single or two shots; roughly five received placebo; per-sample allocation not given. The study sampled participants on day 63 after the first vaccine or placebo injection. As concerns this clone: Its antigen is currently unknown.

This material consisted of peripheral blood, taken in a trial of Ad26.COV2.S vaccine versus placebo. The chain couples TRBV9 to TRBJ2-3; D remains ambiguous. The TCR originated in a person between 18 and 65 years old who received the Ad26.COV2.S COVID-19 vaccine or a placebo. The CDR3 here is CASSATQDTQYF. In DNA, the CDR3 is TGTGCCAGCAGCGCGACCCAGGATACGCAGTATTTT.